This T cell receptor beta chain was identified in a study of blood T cell repertoires in COVID-19. The CDR3 has 13 amino acids. Germline V lookup: CDR1 GTSNPN, CDR2 SVGIG (reference sequence). Trimming took 0 bases from V and 1 from J, leaving 6 bases between them. The protocol was immunoSEQ multiplex PCR, while the TCRdb copy is restricted to in-frame clones and leaves out a portion. The sample gives about 140,000 clones, about 80% of which show up once; 3.5% to 4.5% is in the top ten. The gene calls are TRBV30 and TRBJ1-1, with D unclear. Sequencing was carried out using peripheral blood. The clonotype comes from a woman in her sixties or seventies with acute or convalescent COVID-19. This CDR3 is CAWSVGGNTEAFF. CDR3 in DNA: TGTGCCTGGAGTGTAGGAGGGAACACTGAAGCTTTCTTT.